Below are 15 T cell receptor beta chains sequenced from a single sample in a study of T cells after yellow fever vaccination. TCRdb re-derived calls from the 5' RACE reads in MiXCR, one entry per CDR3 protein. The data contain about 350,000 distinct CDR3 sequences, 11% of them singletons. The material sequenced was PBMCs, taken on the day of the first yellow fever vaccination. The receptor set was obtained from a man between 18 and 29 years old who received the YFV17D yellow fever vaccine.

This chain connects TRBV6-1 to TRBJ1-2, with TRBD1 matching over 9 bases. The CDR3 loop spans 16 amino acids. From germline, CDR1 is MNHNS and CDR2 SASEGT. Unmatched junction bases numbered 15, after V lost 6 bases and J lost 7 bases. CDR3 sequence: CASRTTGGGILRGYTF. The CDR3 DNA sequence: TGTGCCAGCAGGACGACAGGGGGAGGAATTTTACGTGGCTACACCTTC.

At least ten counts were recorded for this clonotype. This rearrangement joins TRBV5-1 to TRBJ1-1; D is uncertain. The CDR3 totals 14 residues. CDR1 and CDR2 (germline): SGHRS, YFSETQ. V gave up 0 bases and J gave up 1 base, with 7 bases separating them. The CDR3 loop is CASSLETGNTEAFF. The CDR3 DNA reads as TGCGCCAGCAGCTTGGAAACGGGGAACACTGAAGCTTTCTTT. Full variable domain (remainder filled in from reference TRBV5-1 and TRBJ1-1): KAGVTQTPRYLIKTRGQQVTLSCSPISGHRSVSWYQQTPGQGLQFLFEYFSETQRNKGNFPGRFSGRQFSNSRSEMNVSTLELGDSALYLCASSLETGNTEAFFGQGTRLTVV.

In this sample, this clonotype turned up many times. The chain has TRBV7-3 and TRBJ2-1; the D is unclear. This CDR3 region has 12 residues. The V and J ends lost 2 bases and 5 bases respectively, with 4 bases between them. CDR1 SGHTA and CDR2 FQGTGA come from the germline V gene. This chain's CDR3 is CASSLVHNEQFF. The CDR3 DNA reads TGTGCCAGCAGCTTAGTCCACAATGAGCAGTTCTTC.

This CDR3 reads CASTNRGSDEQYF. For the CDR3, the DNA is TGTGCCAGTACCAACAGGGGATCGGACGAGCAGTACTTC. The V gene is TRBV19, the J gene TRBJ2-7, with TRBD1 identical over 7 bases. The CDR3 runs 13 residues. V gave up 7 bases and J gave up 5 bases; unmatched junction bases: 8. In germline, CDR1 is LNHDA, CDR2 SQIVND (reference sequence).

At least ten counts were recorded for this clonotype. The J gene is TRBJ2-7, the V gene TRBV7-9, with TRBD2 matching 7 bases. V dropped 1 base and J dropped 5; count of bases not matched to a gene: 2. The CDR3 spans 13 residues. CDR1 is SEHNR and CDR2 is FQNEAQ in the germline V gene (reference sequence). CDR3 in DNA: TGTGCCAGCAGCTTAGGTCGGGGGGACGAGCAGTACGTC. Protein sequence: CASSLGRGDEQYV.

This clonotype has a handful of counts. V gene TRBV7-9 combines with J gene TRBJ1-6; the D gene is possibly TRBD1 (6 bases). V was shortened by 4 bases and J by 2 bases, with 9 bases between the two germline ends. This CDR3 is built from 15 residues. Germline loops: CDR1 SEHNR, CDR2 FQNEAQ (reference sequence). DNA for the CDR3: TGTGCCAGCAGCTCCGGGACAACCTATAATTCACCCCTCCACTTT. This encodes CASSSGTTYNSPLHF.

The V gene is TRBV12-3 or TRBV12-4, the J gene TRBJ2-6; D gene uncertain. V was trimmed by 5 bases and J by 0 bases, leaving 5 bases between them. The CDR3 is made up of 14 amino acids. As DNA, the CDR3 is TGTGCCAGCAGTGAGTACTCTGGGGCCAACGTCCTGACTTTC. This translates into CASSEYSGANVLTF.

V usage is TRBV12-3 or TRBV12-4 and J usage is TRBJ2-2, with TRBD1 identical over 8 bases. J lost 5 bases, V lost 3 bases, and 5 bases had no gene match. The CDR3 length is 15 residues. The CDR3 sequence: CASSFQGARTGELFF. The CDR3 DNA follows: TGTGCCAGCAGTTTTCAGGGGGCGCGGACCGGGGAGCTGTTTTTT.

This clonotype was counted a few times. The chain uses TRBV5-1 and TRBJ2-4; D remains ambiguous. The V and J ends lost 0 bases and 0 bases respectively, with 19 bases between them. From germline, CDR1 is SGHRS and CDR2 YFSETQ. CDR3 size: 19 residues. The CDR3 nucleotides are TGCGCCAGCAGCTTGGGAGCTAGTCCATCTATATTAGCCAAAAACATTCAGTACTTC. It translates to CASSLGASPSILAKNIQYF.

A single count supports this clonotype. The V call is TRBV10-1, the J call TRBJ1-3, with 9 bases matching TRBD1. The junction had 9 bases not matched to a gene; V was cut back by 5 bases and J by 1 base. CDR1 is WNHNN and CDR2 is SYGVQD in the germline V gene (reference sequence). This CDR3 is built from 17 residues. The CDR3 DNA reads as TGCGCCAGCAGTTTCACCGGGACAGGGTGGTCTGGAAACACCATATATTTT. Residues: CASSFTGTGWSGNTIYF.

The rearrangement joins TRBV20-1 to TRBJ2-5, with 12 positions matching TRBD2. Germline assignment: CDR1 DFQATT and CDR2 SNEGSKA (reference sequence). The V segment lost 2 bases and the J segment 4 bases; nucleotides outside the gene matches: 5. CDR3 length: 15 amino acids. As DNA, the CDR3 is TGCAGTGCTAGACCTAGCGGGGGGGCCGGAGAGACCCAGTACTTC. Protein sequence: CSARPSGGAGETQYF.

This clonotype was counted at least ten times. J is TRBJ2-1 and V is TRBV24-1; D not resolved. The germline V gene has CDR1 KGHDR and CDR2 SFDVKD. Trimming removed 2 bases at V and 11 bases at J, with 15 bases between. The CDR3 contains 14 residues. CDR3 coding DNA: TGTGCCACCAGTGATTGGATCACTGCCCAAAAGCAGTTCTTC. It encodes CATSDWITAQKQFF.

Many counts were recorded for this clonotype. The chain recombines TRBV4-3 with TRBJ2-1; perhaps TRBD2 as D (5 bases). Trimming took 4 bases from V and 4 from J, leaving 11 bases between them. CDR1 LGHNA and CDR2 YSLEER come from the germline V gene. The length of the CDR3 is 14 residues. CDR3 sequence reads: CASSPRTGYNEQFF. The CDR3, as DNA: TGCGCCAGCAGCCCTAGGACGGGGTACAATGAGCAGTTCTTC.

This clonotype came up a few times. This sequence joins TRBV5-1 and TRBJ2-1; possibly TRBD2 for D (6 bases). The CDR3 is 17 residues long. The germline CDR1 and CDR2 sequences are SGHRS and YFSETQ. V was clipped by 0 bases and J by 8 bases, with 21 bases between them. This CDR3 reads CASSLVGIGGLDDEQFF. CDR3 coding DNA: TGCGCCAGCAGCTTGGTAGGTATCGGAGGGTTAGACGATGAGCAGTTCTTC.

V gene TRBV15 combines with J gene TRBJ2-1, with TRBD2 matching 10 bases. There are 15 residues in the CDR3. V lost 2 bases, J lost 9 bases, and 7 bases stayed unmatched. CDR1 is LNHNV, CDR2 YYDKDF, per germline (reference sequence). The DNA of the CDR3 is TGTGCCACCAGCAGACCTCTAGCGGGGGTCGCTGAGCAGTTCTTC. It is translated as CATSRPLAGVAEQFF.